The 22 T cell receptor beta chains listed next were all sequenced from one sample in a study of T cell repertoires in cytomegalovirus infection. Using its own MiXCR run on the reads, TCRdb lists one record per CDR3 protein. The table has roughly 630,000 distinct CDR3 sequences, approximately 25% seen once; the top ten hold 8%. Sample: CD8+ T cells from PBMCs. Receptor source: a human donor in good health (CMV status not recorded). Some clones in this sample may be carry-over from other donors' samples.

CDR3 coding DNA: TGCGCCAGCAGATCACGAGAGAGGCACAGGGACGAGCAGTACTTC. It encodes CASRSRERHRDEQYF. The V gene is TRBV5-1, the J gene TRBJ2-7; a weak D match, TRBD1 (6 bases). Deletions cut 5 bases from V and 5 bases from J, with 20 bases between. The CDR3 length is 15 residues. Germline V gene data show CDR1 as SGHRS and CDR2 as YFSETQ. The entire variable domain, with the rest obtained from reference TRBV5-1 and TRBJ2-7, is as follows: KAGVTQTPRYLIKTRGQQVTLSCSPISGHRSVSWYQQTPGQGLQFLFEYFSETQRNKGNFPGRFSGRQFSNSRSEMNVSTLELGDSALYLCASRSRERHRDEQYFGPGTRLTVT.

The chain is built from TRBV11-2 and TRBJ1-3; D is perhaps TRBD1 (5 bases). From germline, CDR1 is SGHAT and CDR2 FQNNGV. The CDR3 extends over 16 amino acids. With 5 bases removed from V and 3 bases from J, the gap between germline ends came to 17 bases. The DNA for the CDR3 is TGTGCCAGCAGCCCTTGGACAAGGTGGGATGGAAACACCATATATTTT. Translation gives CASSPWTRWDGNTIYF.

This clonotype was detected only a few times. The chain links TRBV2 to TRBJ2-3, with D unresolved. Germline V gene data show CDR1 as SNHLY and CDR2 as FYNNEI. V dropped 8 bases and J dropped 3 bases, with 18 bases sitting between them. CDR3 length equals 15 residues. In DNA, the CDR3 is TGTGCCAGCCCCCTTGGATCTTCCTCGACAGATACGCAGTATTTT. It yields the protein CASPLGSSSTDTQYF.

The chain uses TRBV14 and TRBJ1-2, with 9 positions matching TRBD1. The germline gives CDR1 SGHDN, CDR2 FVKESK. The CDR3 loop spans 15 amino acids. Unmatched junction bases numbered 4, after V lost 1 base and J lost 4 bases. DNA for the CDR3: TGTGCCAGCAGCCAAGGTCGGGGACAGGGCTATGGCTACACCTTC. Protein: CASSQGRGQGYGYTF.

A few counts support this clonotype. The CDR3 bases are TGTGCCAGCAGCCAAGTGCGGGAAGATGGCTACACCTTC. It codes for CASSQVREDGYTF. This chain links TRBV14 with TRBJ1-2; D not certain. CDR3 length: 13 residues. Germline V gene data show CDR1 as SGHDN and CDR2 as FVKESK. The V gene lost 1 base and the J gene lost 6 bases, with 9 bases spanning the gap. Full variable domain (remainder filled in from reference TRBV14 and TRBJ1-2): EAGVTQFPSHSVIEKGQTVTLRCDPISGHDNLYWYRRVMGKEIKFLLHFVKESKQDESGMPNNRFLAERTGGTYSTLKVQPAELEDSGVYFCASSQVREDGYTFGSGTRLTVV.

The chain is built from TRBV6-2 or TRBV6-3 and TRBJ2-7; D not resolved. Looked up from germline, CDR1 is MNHEY and CDR2 is SVGEGT. This CDR3 is built from 11 residues. Trimming took 8 bases from V and 0 from J, leaving 5 bases between them. CDR3 DNA sequence: TGTGCCAGCGGAAGCTCCTACGAGCAGTACGTC. Translating it yields CASGSSYEQYV.

This clonotype was counted between two and nine times. V usage is TRBV6-2 or TRBV6-3 and J usage is TRBJ2-7, with D perhaps being TRBD1 or TRBD2 (5 bases each). V lost 0 bases and J lost 5, with 8 bases in between. From germline, CDR1 is MNHEY and CDR2 SVGEGT. This CDR3 spans 13 amino acids. The CDR3 DNA sequence: TGTGCCAGCAGTTACTCGGGGGACCACGAGCAGTACGTC. Its translation is CASSYSGDHEQYV.

This chain connects TRBV28 to TRBJ2-5, with TRBD1 matching over 7 bases. J gave up 5 bases and V 5 bases, and 11 bases lay outside the gene matches. The germline V gene has CDR1 MDHEN and CDR2 SYDVKM. The CDR3 is 15 amino acids. The DNA for the CDR3 is TGTGCCAGCAGTCCCGGGACAGATTTGGGGGAGACCCAGTACTTC. Amino acid sequence: CASSPGTDLGETQYF.

The chain recombines TRBV20-1 with TRBJ1-5; TRBD1 agrees at 7 bases. J gave up 0 bases and V 6 bases, and 8 bases lay outside the gene matches. The CDR3 consists of 15 residues. Germline CDR1 and CDR2: DFQATT and SNEGSKA (reference sequence). The DNA of the CDR3 is TGCAGTGCCAGGGACAGTCTAGATAGCAATCAGCCCCAGCATTTT. The encoded protein is CSARDSLDSNQPQHF.

The chain couples TRBV28 to TRBJ2-3; 9 nucleotides line up with TRBD2. V lost 4 bases, J lost 1 base, and 3 bases stayed unmatched. Germline CDR1 is MDHEN and CDR2 is SYDVKM. This CDR3 is built from 15 residues. CDR3 sequence: CASSSSGARTDTQYF. The CDR3 region has the DNA TGTGCCAGCAGTTCTAGCGGGGCCCGCACAGATACGCAGTATTTT.

In this sample, this clonotype turned up many times. The rearrangement uses TRBV6-2 or TRBV6-3 and TRBJ2-2; D is ambiguous. V lost 2 bases and J lost 3, with 7 bases in between. The CDR3 length is 14 residues. Germline V gene data show CDR1 as MNHEY and CDR2 as SVGEGT. CDR3 residues: CASSYRPDTGELFF. Written as DNA, the CDR3 is TGTGCCAGCAGTTACAGGCCCGACACCGGGGAGCTGTTTTTT.

A few counts support this clonotype. This chain's CDR3 is CASSSRAQEGSFF. CDR3 in DNA: TGTGCCAGCAGTTCCCGCGCGCAGGAGGGGTCTTTCTTT. J is TRBJ1-1 and V is TRBV28; TRBD1 might be the D (5 bases). Germline CDR1 reads MDHEN; CDR2 reads SYDVKM. V was cut by 4 bases and J by 12 bases, with 18 bases left in between. The CDR3 spans 13 residues. The full variable domain, in which reference TRBV28 and TRBJ1-1 provide the parts outside the CDR3, is DVKVTQSSRYLVKRTGEKVFLECVQDMDHENMFWYRQDPGLGLRLIYFSYDVKMKEKGDIPEGYSVSREKKERFSLILESASTNQTSMYLCASSSRAQEGSFFGQGTRLTVV.

This clonotype was detected a few times. V usage is TRBV12-5 and J usage is TRBJ2-3; D is ambiguous. Germline V gives CDR1 LGHNT, CDR2 FRNRAP. Trimming cost V 3 bases and J 6 bases, with 10 bases left between them. This CDR3 comprises 13 residues. The CDR3, as DNA: TGTGCTAGTGGTTTACCTCTGGGGGATACGCAGTATTTT. Amino acids: CASGLPLGDTQYF.

The sample holds many counts of this clonotype. In DNA, the CDR3 is TGTGCCAGCAGCTTAGCTGAGGTCATCTCTGGAAACACCATATATTTT. It encodes CASSLAEVISGNTIYF. The chain combines TRBV7-6 with TRBJ1-3; D not certain. Per germline, CDR1 SGHVS and CDR2 FNYEAQ. The CDR3 totals 16 residues. Trimming stripped 0 bases from V and 0 bases from J, with 9 bases between.

This clonotype appeared a few times. J is TRBJ2-7 and V is TRBV5-4; 7 nucleotides line up with TRBD2. V lost 4 bases to trimming and J lost 3 bases; unmatched junction nucleotides: 10. This CDR3 is built from 15 residues. The germline gives CDR1 SGHNT, CDR2 YYREEE (reference sequence). For the CDR3, the DNA is TGTGCCAGCAGCCCTGGGAGGGGTCAAGGCTACGAGCAGTACTTC. It encodes CASSPGRGQGYEQYF.

This clonotype was picked up a small number of times. The chain employs TRBV12-3 or TRBV12-4 and TRBJ2-3; 7 positions agree with TRBD1. The trim removed 4 bases at V and 4 bases at J, leaving 8 bases unmatched. The CDR3 has 15 residues. This CDR3 reads CASSSHGTAADTQYF. The CDR3 DNA sequence: TGTGCCAGCAGTTCTCACGGGACAGCGGCAGATACGCAGTATTTT.

This chain links TRBV29-1 with TRBJ2-7; 10 nucleotides align to TRBD2. The germline V gene has CDR1 SQVTM and CDR2 ANQGSEA. V dropped 8 bases and J dropped 4; count of bases not matched to a gene: 8. The CDR3 runs to 13 residues. Here the CDR3 reads CSIGTSEGYEQYF. The CDR3 DNA sequence: TGCAGCATCGGGACTAGCGAAGGATACGAGCAGTACTTC.

At least ten counts were recorded for this clonotype. V usage is TRBV12-5 and J usage is TRBJ2-3; D might be TRBD1 or TRBD2, each matching 5 bases. The V end was cut by 8 bases, the J end by 5 bases, with 11 bases between. The germline V gene encodes CDR1 LGHNT and CDR2 FRNRAP. The CDR3 consists of 12 residues. The CDR3 spells CASRGVLDTQYF. In DNA, the CDR3 is TGTGCTAGTCGGGGCGTGCTAGATACGCAGTATTTT. Based on the CDR3 plus reference TRBV12-5 and TRBJ2-3, the full variable domain is DARVTQTPRHKVTEMGQEVTMRCQPILGHNTVFWYRQTMMQGLELLAYFRNRAPLDDSGMPKDRFSAEMPDATLATLKIQPSEPRDSAVYFCASRGVLDTQYFGPGTRLTVL.

In its sample, this clonotype was seen many times. The chain combines TRBV28 with TRBJ2-3, with D perhaps TRBD1 or TRBD2 (5 bases each). The CDR3 runs 14 residues. V was shortened by 5 bases and J by 5 bases, with 14 bases between the two germline ends. The germline gives CDR1 MDHEN, CDR2 SYDVKM. The chain's CDR3 is CASSPGPYGDTQYF. The DNA for the CDR3 is TGTGCCAGCAGTCCGGGGCCTTATGGAGATACGCAGTATTTT. Drawing the rest from reference TRBV28 and TRBJ2-3, the complete variable domain is DVKVTQSSRYLVKRTGEKVFLECVQDMDHENMFWYRQDPGLGLRLIYFSYDVKMKEKGDIPEGYSVSREKKERFSLILESASTNQTSMYLCASSPGPYGDTQYFGPGTRLTVL.

This clonotype was detected a few times. J is TRBJ1-5 and V is TRBV6-6; D is uncertain. Germline CDR1 MNHNY, CDR2 SVGAGI (reference sequence). The CDR3 consists of 16 residues. Trimming removed 6 bases at V and 2 bases at J, with 17 bases between. Written as DNA, the CDR3 is TGTGCCAGCAGCCACGATTTTGAGGATGGCAATCAGCCCCAGCATTTT. Protein: CASSHDFEDGNQPQHF.

This clonotype showed up just a few times. This chain uses TRBV29-1 with TRBJ1-4, with D unresolved. Trimming cost V 6 bases and J 8 bases, with 19 bases left between them. There are 14 residues in the CDR3. Germline V gives CDR1 SQVTM, CDR2 ANQGSEA. CDR3 sequence (DNA): TGCAGCGTCGGGTTGCCGGAACGGCGGGAAAAACTGTTTTTT. It specifies CSVGLPERREKLFF.

V is TRBV2 and J is TRBJ2-2; D remains unclear. Germline CDR1 reads SNHLY; CDR2 reads FYNNEI. This CDR3 has 16 residues. V lost 1 base, J lost 1 base, and 10 bases lay in between. The CDR3, as DNA: TGTGCCAGCAGTGAAGTAAAGACCAGGAACACCGGGGAGCTGTTTTTT. Translated: CASSEVKTRNTGELFF.